Following are 18 T cell receptor beta chains from one sample sequenced in a study of blood T cell repertoires in COVID-19. The protocol was immunoSEQ multiplex PCR, while the TCRdb copy is restricted to in-frame clones and leaves out a portion. This table holds 140,000 or so clones, roughly 80% found once. The sequenced sample was peripheral blood. Receptors were obtained from a man aged 50-59 years with acute or convalescent COVID-19.

The chain joins TRBV7-8 to TRBJ2-3, with 10 bases identical to TRBD2. The trim removed 7 bases at V and 5 bases at J, leaving 6 bases unmatched. The CDR3 contains 14 residues. Germline V gene data show CDR1 as SGHVS and CDR2 as FQNEAQ. The DNA of the CDR3 is TGTGCCAGCAAGAGCGGGGGGGCAGGAGATACGCAGTATTTT. Protein: CASKSGGAGDTQYF.

The rearrangement uses TRBV24-1 and TRBJ2-4; D is possibly TRBD2 (6 bases). Trimming removed 4 bases at V and 7 bases at J, with 19 bases between. Germline CDR1 reads KGHDR; CDR2 reads SFDVKD. The CDR3 has 16 amino acids. Here the CDR3 DNA reads TGTGCCACCAGTGACCCGGGGACTCCGACGGGGAACATTCAGTACTTC. It translates to CATSDPGTPTGNIQYF.

The J gene is TRBJ2-2, the V gene TRBV23-1; D call uncertain. TRBV23-1 is an ORF, and what it does is uncertain. The CDR3 runs to 13 residues. The V end lost 0 bases, the J end lost 7 bases, and 6 bases lay between the germline ends. The CDR3 bases are TGCGCCAGCAGTCAATCAGGCGGCGGGGAGCTGTTTTTT. It specifies CASSQSGGGELFF.

This clone was seen only a few times. For the CDR3, the DNA is TGTGCCTGTTTCGAGCGGGGGGCGTTCAATGAGCAGTTCTTC. Translating it yields CACFERGAFNEQFF. This sequence joins TRBV30 and TRBJ2-1; 9 positions agree with TRBD2. Trimming cost V 6 bases and J 6 bases; bases outside gene matches: 9. The germline gives CDR1 GTSNPN, CDR2 SVGIG (reference sequence). There are 14 residues in the CDR3.

The CDR3 here is CASSQDRDAEAFF. The CDR3 region has the DNA TGTGCCAGCAGCCAGGACAGGGACGCTGAAGCTTTCTTT. The V and J genes are TRBV7-7 and TRBJ1-1, with 8 bases that match TRBD1. V lost 5 bases and J lost 6; bases outside the gene matches: 5. Germline loops: CDR1 SSHAT, CDR2 FNYEAQ (reference sequence). This CDR3 is built from 13 residues. The full variable domain, its missing parts supplied by reference TRBV7-7 and TRBJ1-1, is GAGVSQSPRYKVTKRGQDVTLRCDPISSHATLYWYQQALGQGPEFLTYFNYEAQPDKSGLPSDRFSAERPEGSISTLTIQRTEQRDSAMYRCASSQDRDAEAFFGQGTRLTVV.

This chain connects TRBV18 to TRBJ1-2; 10 bases line up with TRBD1. V shed 6 bases, J shed 1 base, and the junction held 2 bases outside the gene matches. Germline loops: CDR1 KGHSH, CDR2 LQKENI. The CDR3 spans 14 residues. In DNA form, the CDR3 reads TGTGCCAGCTCTCGGACAGGGGGTAACTATGGCTACACCTTC. Encoded protein: CASSRTGGNYGYTF.

This clone has a handful of counts. CDR3 protein: CASSTGSSGNTIYF. The CDR3, as DNA: TGTGCCAGTAGTACCGGGAGCTCTGGAAACACCATATATTTT. The chain combines TRBV19 with TRBJ1-3; no clear D. The CDR3 loop spans 14 amino acids. The germline V gene encodes CDR1 LNHDA and CDR2 SQIVND (reference sequence). With 4 bases removed from V and 0 bases from J, the gap between germline ends came to 7 bases.

V gene TRBV27 combines with J gene TRBJ1-6, with 8 bases identical to TRBD1. Germline CDR1 and CDR2: MNHEY and SMNVEV (reference sequence). This CDR3 region has 15 residues. Losses at the gene ends were 5 bases for V and 7 bases for J; bases not matched to a gene: 7. CDR3 in amino acids: CASSRLGQGNSPLHF. CDR3 nucleotide sequence: TGTGCCAGCAGTCGCCTCGGACAGGGCAATTCACCCCTCCACTTT.

The chain links TRBV9 to TRBJ1-3, with 9 bases that match TRBD1. Unmatched junction bases numbered 5, after V lost 3 bases and J lost 1 base. Germline V gives CDR1 SGDLS, CDR2 YYNGEE. The CDR3 consists of 16 residues. Here the CDR3 DNA reads TGTGCCAGCAGCGGAACAGGGGGCATATCTGGAAACACCATATATTTT. Amino acids: CASSGTGGISGNTIYF.

DNA of the CDR3: TGTGCCAGTAGCTCTCGACACCTCCCAACTAATGAAAAACTGTTTTTT. Translating gives CASSSRHLPTNEKLFF. This chain links TRBV19 with TRBJ1-4; D not resolved. Per germline, CDR1 LNHDA and CDR2 SQIVND (reference sequence). The V end lost 6 bases, the J end lost 0 bases, and 14 bases lay between the germline ends. The CDR3 contains 16 residues.

The rearrangement uses TRBV7-8 and TRBJ1-1; D not resolved. V shed 4 bases and J shed 1 base, with 13 bases lying between them. The V gene's germline CDR1 is SGHVS and CDR2 FQNEAQ. The CDR3 contains 15 residues. DNA of the CDR3: TGTGCCAGCAGCTCCTCCGGGGTGGGGAACACTGAAGCTTTCTTT. This gives the protein CASSSSGVGNTEAFF.

This clone has just a few counts. The chain carries TRBV5-8 and TRBJ2-1; weak D call: TRBD2 (6 bases). The CDR3 totals 15 residues. V lost 4 bases and J 8 bases, leaving 19 bases between the germline ends. Germline loops: CDR1 SGHTS, CDR2 YDEGEE. CDR3: CASSPLGLPDDEQFF. Written as DNA, the CDR3 is TGTGCCAGCAGCCCGTTGGGACTCCCGGACGATGAGCAGTTCTTC. Supplemented by reference TRBV5-8 and TRBJ2-1, the full variable domain reads EAGVTQSPTHLIKTRGQQATLRCSPISGHTSVYWYQQALGLGLQFLLWYDEGEERNRGNFPPRFSGRQFPNYSSELNVNALELEDSALYLCASSPLGLPDDEQFFGPGTRLTVL.

This chain links TRBV10-3 with TRBJ2-6; TRBD1 aligns across 7 bases. CDR1 and CDR2 (germline): ENHRY, SYGVKD. This CDR3 comprises 18 residues. The J segment lost 0 bases and the V segment lost 4 bases, leaving 9 bases of the junction unmatched. The CDR3 reads CAISGVDRVDSGANVLTF. The CDR3 nucleotides are TGTGCCATCAGTGGGGTTGACAGGGTAGACTCTGGGGCCAACGTCCTGACTTTC.

The chain employs TRBV2 and TRBJ1-3; the D is unclear. Germline CDR1 and CDR2: SNHLY and FYNNEI. The CDR3 is 13 residues long. Trimming took 6 bases from V and 3 from J, leaving 9 bases between them. CDR3 amino acids: CASSQALGNTIYF. In DNA form, the CDR3 reads TGTGCCAGCAGCCAGGCGCTTGGAAACACCATATATTTT.

The J gene is TRBJ2-7, the V gene TRBV11-2; 8 positions agree with TRBD1. The J segment lost 6 bases and the V segment lost 3 bases, leaving 19 bases of the junction unmatched. The CDR3 consists of 18 residues. The germline V gene has CDR1 SGHAT and CDR2 FQNNGV. The CDR3 DNA reads TGTGCCAGCAGCTTCGGAGTTCTCTACGGACAGGGTGGAGGCGAGCAGTACTTC. Translated: CASSFGVLYGQGGGEQYF.

This sequence joins TRBV12-3 or TRBV12-4 and TRBJ1-2, with D perhaps TRBD1 (5 bases). CDR3 size: 13 residues. Between the trimmed V and J ends, which lost 3 bases and 5 bases, there was a span of 10 bases. The CDR3 DNA follows: TGTGCCAGCAGTTTCTTACAGGCTTATGGCTACACCTTC. It translates to CASSFLQAYGYTF.

This chain connects TRBV7-8 to TRBJ2-3, with 8 bases aligning to TRBD2. This CDR3 has 16 residues. CDR1 is SGHVS and CDR2 is FQNEAQ in the germline V gene. Trimming took 1 base from V and 1 from J; bases not matched to a gene: 4. In nucleotides, the CDR3 is TGTGCCAGCAGCTTAGTAAGAGCGGGGGGCACAGATACGCAGTATTTT. It codes for CASSLVRAGGTDTQYF.

This clone was seen only a few times. This sequence joins TRBV9 and TRBJ1-1; TRBD1 is a possible D gene (5 bases). There are 13 residues in the CDR3. CDR1 SGDLS and CDR2 YYNGEE come from the germline V gene. V lost 0 bases and J lost 7, with 10 bases in between. Written as DNA, the CDR3 is TGTGCCAGCAGCGTAGGGGGGGAGAGTGAAGCTTTCTTT. It codes for CASSVGGESEAFF.